A selection of T cell receptor beta chains follows, all from one sample in a study of T cell responses to AZD1222 COVID-19 vaccine. The assay was immunoSEQ multiplex PCR, and TCRdb's table has in-frame clones only and misses some. The repertoire holds tens of thousands of clones, with about 74% as singletons. The sample in question was peripheral blood, obtained 28 days after the second AZD1222 dose. The receptors were sampled from an adult who received the AZD1222 COVID-19 vaccine. The CDR3 runs from the conserved cysteine through the conserved F or W. The D gene is left open where the match is weak. Clone size appears in some rows only: once, few, many, or a class for an expanded clone.

>TRBV19|-|TRBJ1-2|-
CASSPLGGNYGYTF
TGTGCCAGTAGCCCCCTAGGGGGGAACTATGGCTACACCTTC
>TRBV5-6|-|TRBJ1-2|TRBD1
CASSFGQGGKYGYTF
TGTGCCAGCAGCTTCGGCCAGGGGGGAAAGTATGGCTACACCTTC
>TRBV14|medium-sized|TRBJ2-1|TRBD2
CASSRPGGGNEQFF
TGTGCCAGCAGCCGCCCGGGGGGGGGCAATGAGCAGTTCTTC
>TRBV2|-|TRBJ1-5|TRBD1
CASSGRQGDRPQHF
TGTGCCAGCAGTGGAAGACAGGGGGATCGGCCCCAGCATTTT
>TRBV6-4|-|TRBJ1-5|-
CASRGDVGGLEPQHF
TGTGCCAGCAGAGGGGACGTCGGGGGATTGGAGCCCCAGCATTTT
>TRBV30|-|TRBJ1-1|-
CAWNGQPNTEAFF
TGTGCCTGGAACGGACAACCGAACACTGAAGCTTTCTTT
>TRBV12-3/TRBV12-4|-|TRBJ1-2|TRBD1
CASSGQGYGYTF
TGTGCCAGCAGTGGACAGGGCTATGGCTACACCTTC
>TRBV19|-|TRBJ1-3|TRBD1
CASGRGQPFSGNTIYF
TGTGCCAGTGGGAGGGGACAGCCCTTCTCTGGAAACACCATATATTTT
>TRBV19|-|TRBJ1-4|-
CASMGQVNEKLFF
TGTGCCAGTATGGGACAAGTTAATGAAAAACTGTTTTTT
>TRBV3-1/TRBV3-2|-|TRBJ1-6|TRBD1
CASSQDTGGMTTLHF
TGTGCCAGCAGCCAAGATACAGGGGGGATGACCACCCTCCACTTT
>TRBV18|-|TRBJ1-3|-
CASSPPDGNTIYF
TGTGCCAGCTCACCACCCGACGGAAACACCATATATTTT
>TRBV28|-|TRBJ1-6|-
CASSPPGLNSPLHF
TGTGCCAGCAGCCCCCCCGGGCTTAATTCACCCCTCCACTTT
>TRBV7-6|-|TRBJ2-2|-
CASSFLGGNTGELFF
TGTGCCAGCAGCTTCCTCGGGGGGAACACCGGGGAGCTGTTTTTT
>TRBV6-5|-|TRBJ2-2|-
CASRHDRPGELFF
TGTGCCAGCAGACACGACAGGCCCGGGGAGCTGTTTTTT
>TRBV19|few|TRBJ1-1|-
CASSFGASEAFF
TGTGCCAGTAGTTTCGGGGCCTCTGAAGCTTTCTTT
>TRBV10-2|-|TRBJ2-5|-
CASRPQLGSSETQYF
TGCGCCAGCAGACCCCAACTAGGCTCCTCAGAGACCCAGTACTTC